This TCR beta chain was recorded in a study of blood T cell repertoires in COVID-19 (dated by TCRdb to between 2020 and 2021). For the study in its entirety: Samples covering the acute and convalescent phases of COVID-19 were provided by collaborators in the United States, Italy and Spain. The material from the prospective study consisted of cDNA or gDNA derived from T cells, B-cell-depleted T cells, or PBMCs. Subjects who had been exposed to COVID-19, were actively infected with it, or had recovered from it provided the deeply sampled blood TCRbeta repertoires that made up the dataset. The repertoires were released in a freely available public database meant as a resource for research on the immune response to SARS-CoV-2. Samples were obtained from the ongoing ImmuneRACE study (first 160 participants) and from 1,254 subjects provided by 6 global collaborators. A de-identified subject ID, COVID-19 status, age in years and sex were almost always included in the sample metadata. Where available, HLA class I and class II types were obtained from metadata supplied by the sample provider rather than from assay-based typing.

Comment on this clone: What this receptor recognizes is not known. No base quality values were provided; no much bigger clone lies one nucleotide off.

One collaborating source in Seattle enrolled patients while the patients were actively infected and followed the patients over time throughout the course of disease. Whole blood was collected in K2EDTA tubes by collaborating institutions according to the institutions' own protocols. Collaborator samples were shipped for TCRbeta analysis as frozen whole blood, isolated PBMCs, or DNA extracted from either sample type. TCRbeta CDR3 regions were amplified from genomic DNA using the immunoSEQ Assay, a bias-controlled multiplex PCR. For the original study's pipeline: The number of nucleated cells in each sample was estimated by amplification of reference gene primers within the assay. Sequence reads were collapsed and filtered to measure the absolute abundance of every unique TCRbeta CDR3 rearrangement. For each sample, productive Simpson clonality was calculated as the square root of Simpson's diversity index across productive rearrangements. What TCRdb holds here is the immuneACCESS table cut down to in-frame rearrangements. Part of the clones is not present; checked against another copy, under half of the missing clones reflect an unresolved V gene, and the others are unexplained. That table is the source of V, J and clone size, and D and trimming were worked out from the DNA. The table for this sample lists some 200,000 clones; 85% of them were counted only once. 2% to 3% of the sample is taken by the ten largest.

What the study reported, not specific to this receptor: The quantity of clinical and demographic metadata differed by source and by participant and was supplied without curation.

The source is a woman aged 70-85 years with COVID-19, enrolled during active disease. The sequencing input was peripheral blood.

The base sequence is TGTGCCAGCTGCTGGACTGGCGGGGGGGCCAACAATGAGCAGTTCTTC. This sequence encodes CASCWTGGGANNEQFF. This chain joins TRBV7-3 to TRBJ2-1, with 9 bases in between that match TRBD2. V is trimmed back by 8 bases and J by 5 bases, and the junction contains 13 bases that no gene match accounts for. The germline V gene provides CDR1 SGHTA and CDR2 FQGTGA. From the cysteine through the phenylalanine, the CDR3 covers 16 amino acids. Only CDR3 DNA remains: 48 bases, in frame from the first base.